The 2 T cell receptor beta chains given below trace back to one sample, sequenced in a study of blood T cell repertoires in COVID-19. The method was immunoSEQ multiplex PCR; TCRdb's version includes in-frame clones alone and lacks a portion of them. This table has a few hundred thousand clones, 75% to 90% appearing once. Sample: peripheral blood. The receptors here all came from a human donor in a cohort sampled during active COVID-19.

CDR3 protein: CASRDTGIAKNIQYF. The DNA for the CDR3 is TGTGCCAGCAGGGATACAGGGATCGCCAAAAACATTCAGTACTTC. The chain is built from TRBV28 and TRBJ2-4; maybe TRBD1 (6 bases). The CDR3 runs 15 residues. Germline V gene lookup returns CDR1 MDHEN and CDR2 SYDVKM. Trimming shortened V by 6 bases and J by 1 base, and 13 bases separated the two germline ends.

The chain couples TRBV20-1 to TRBJ2-1, with TRBD2 identical over 15 bases. V was clipped by 3 bases and J by 9 bases; unmatched bases: 3. This CDR3 spans 14 amino acids. Germline assignment: CDR1 DFQATT and CDR2 SNEGSKA (reference sequence). The CDR3 loop is CSASPGLAGGEQFF. CDR3 nucleotides: TGCAGTGCTAGTCCGGGACTAGCGGGAGGTGAGCAGTTCTTC.